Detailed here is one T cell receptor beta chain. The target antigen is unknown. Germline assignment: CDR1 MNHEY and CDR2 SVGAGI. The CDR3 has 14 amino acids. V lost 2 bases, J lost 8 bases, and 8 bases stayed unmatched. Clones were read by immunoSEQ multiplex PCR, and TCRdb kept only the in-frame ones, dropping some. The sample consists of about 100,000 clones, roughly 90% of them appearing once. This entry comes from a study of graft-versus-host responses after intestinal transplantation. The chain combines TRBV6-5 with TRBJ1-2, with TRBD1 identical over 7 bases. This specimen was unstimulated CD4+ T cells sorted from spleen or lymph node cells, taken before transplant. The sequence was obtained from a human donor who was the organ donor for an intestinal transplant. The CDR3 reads CASSYNEGARGYTF. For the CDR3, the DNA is TGTGCCAGCAGTTACAACGAGGGGGCGCGAGGCTACACCTTC.